This T cell receptor beta chain stems from a study of human T cells and chemical hapten exposure. Study in general: TCR yields differed between samples (mainly from small differences in pooled library volume).

This CDR3 comprises 14 residues. The germline gives CDR1 ENHRY, CDR2 SYGVKD. Trimming took 7 bases from V and 3 from J; bases not matched to a gene: 7. General study points: There was a positive correlation between PT1 expanded TCR counts and patch test score.

Time point in this sample: patch test 1, 2 weeks after DPC sensitization. This sample's treatment: therapeutic diphenylcyclopropenone sensitization with weekly scalp DPC. Those who donated were patients with alopecia, 18 to 70 years of age, and suitable for DPC. This clonotype was counted a few times. Its specificity is not known. A single record per CDR3 protein comes from TCRdb applying MiXCR to the RACE reads. This sample has 75,000 to 100,000 distinct CDR3 sequences, with about an eighth found just once. This chain joins TRBV10-3 and TRBJ2-3; 7 nucleotides match TRBD1. This material consisted of whole blood, taken in connection with sensitization to the hapten diphenylcyclopropenone (DPC). The clonotype was recovered from a woman aged 40 to 50 with alopecia areata. Some clones in this sample may be carry-over from other donors' samples. CDR3 coding DNA: TGTGCCATCACTGTAGACAGGGCGACAGATACGCAGTATTTT. Its translation is CAITVDRATDTQYF.